This TCR beta chain was sequenced in a study of blood T cell repertoires in COVID-19. Study-level information: PBMCs, B-cell-depleted T cells, or T cells were the source of the cDNA or gDNA that made up the material.

Only in-frame clones appear in the TCRdb table, and some are missing; sequencing was by immunoSEQ multiplex PCR. Altogether roughly 260,000 clones are present, 75% to 90% being singletons, with the ten largest covering roughly 3.7%. The sequencing sample was made of peripheral blood. The sequence was collected from a woman between 35 and 50 years old with acute or convalescent COVID-19.

The CDR3, as DNA: TGTGCCACCAGTGATTCGCGTTTGGAGACCCAGTACTTC. Amino acid sequence: CATSDSRLETQYF. The chain carries TRBV24-1 and TRBJ2-5; unclear D gene. This CDR3 spans 13 amino acids. V was pared by 2 bases and J by 5 bases, with 8 bases between. CDR1 and CDR2 (germline): KGHDR, SFDVKD.